This T cell receptor (beta chain) was documented in a study of OX40 agonist ivuxolimab in advanced cancers. Study-level background: Averaging about 60 years in age, with a range of roughly 23 to 80, the cohort was 82.7% male.

Peripheral blood came from all dose cohorts at three timepoints. The germline gives CDR1 SGHAT, CDR2 FQNNGV. The CDR3 totals 15 residues. With 4 bases clipped from V and 5 bases from J, the junction kept 10 bases outside the gene matches. This clone was observed a few times. Using immunoSEQ multiplex PCR, the repertoire was profiled, and TCRdb retains in-frame clones only, with some absent. The repertoire consists of about 62,000 clones, with 79% occurring once and the leading ten covering about 11%. This chain links TRBV11-2 with TRBJ2-7; TRBD1 matches at 8 bases. The clonotype comes from an adult with an advanced solid tumor such as melanoma, head and neck, liver or kidney cancer. Sequencing was performed on CD4+ or CD8+ T cells sorted from blood, taken in a trial of the OX40 agonist ivuxolimab. CDR3 amino acids: CASSSRAGQGHEQYF. CDR3 nucleotides: TGTGCCAGCAGCTCCCGCGCCGGACAGGGCCACGAGCAGTACTTC.